The entry below gives a single T cell receptor beta chain sequence along with its context. Its antigen is unidentified. TCRdb's copy holds only in-frame clones and misses some; the assay was immunoSEQ multiplex PCR. Among some 78,000 clones, roughly 91% were seen once, and the ten largest hold around 19%. The data originate from a study of identifying expanded T cells in peripheral blood. Study-level results: Approximately 1.2 clones differed between technical replicates, versus approximately 17 and 20 over time. Across healthy donors, higher total template counts meant significantly greater approximately 2-week count variance.

During the collection period, no donor immune events like infections were recorded. Per the germline V gene, CDR1 is SGHAT and CDR2 is FQNNGV. V was clipped by 1 base and J by 3 bases; unmatched bases: 1. CDR3 length: 14 residues. The chain links TRBV11-2 to TRBJ2-7, with 9 bases fitting TRBD1. This TCR was sampled from a person aged 18 to 75 in good health. Source material: blood. CDR3 amino acids: CASSLGTGVYEQYF. The CDR3 nucleotides read TGTGCCAGCAGCTTAGGGACAGGGGTCTACGAGCAGTACTTC.